The 5 T cell receptor beta chains given below trace back to one sample, sequenced in a study of blood T cell repertoires in COVID-19. Sequenced by immunoSEQ multiplex PCR; TCRdb stores in-frame clones only, minus some. Among about 140,000 clones listed, nearly 90% were seen once. Sequencing input: peripheral blood. The receptors stem from a man aged 65 to 85 with acute or convalescent COVID-19.

The rearrangement joins TRBV7-3 to TRBJ2-7, with 10 bases that match TRBD1. This CDR3 is built from 13 residues. CDR1 SGHTA and CDR2 FQGTGA come from the germline V gene. V trimming: 5 bases; J trimming: 9 bases; junction bases outside the gene matches: 7. The CDR3 is CASSPSTGGTQYF. The CDR3 nucleotides are TGTGCCAGCAGCCCTTCGACAGGGGGCACGCAGTACTTC.

The chain uses TRBV21-1 and TRBJ2-2; TRBD1 is the table's D call and was not checked against the DNA. TRBV21-1 corresponds to a pseudogene. The CDR3 contains 20 residues. Written as DNA, the CDR3 is TGTGCCAGCAGCAAAGGACTTCGGGACAGGGGGCCACGGGACACCGGGGAGCTGTTTTTT. Its translation: CASSKGLRDRGPRDTGELFF.

This chain links TRBV5-1 with TRBJ2-1; D is uncertain. The CDR3 has 15 amino acids. Germline values: CDR1 SGHRS, CDR2 YFSETQ. Between the trimmed V and J ends, which lost 5 bases and 0 bases, there was a span of 12 bases. Here the CDR3 DNA reads TGCGCCAGCAGAATAGACCCTAGCTCCTACAATGAGCAGTTCTTC. Translating gives CASRIDPSSYNEQFF.

This clone was detected a few times. The chain uses TRBV11-2 and TRBJ1-3; D call uncertain. CDR3 size: 16 residues. Germline V gene sequence: CDR1 SGHAT, CDR2 FQNNGV. Trimming shortened V by 2 bases and J by 2 bases, and 13 bases separated the two germline ends. The CDR3 nucleotides read TGTGCCAGCAGCTTAAGCGGCGGTCCTCCTGGAAACACCATATATTTT. Amino acid sequence: CASSLSGGPPGNTIYF.

CDR3 DNA: TGTGCCAGCAGTGAAGCGACTTTAGCCAAAAACATTCAGTACTTC. Its protein product is CASSEATLAKNIQYF. This rearrangement joins TRBV6-1 to TRBJ2-4; no clear D gene. The V end was cut by 0 bases, the J end by 0 bases, with 6 bases between. This CDR3 contains 15 residues. Germline V gene data show CDR1 as MNHNS and CDR2 as SASEGT.